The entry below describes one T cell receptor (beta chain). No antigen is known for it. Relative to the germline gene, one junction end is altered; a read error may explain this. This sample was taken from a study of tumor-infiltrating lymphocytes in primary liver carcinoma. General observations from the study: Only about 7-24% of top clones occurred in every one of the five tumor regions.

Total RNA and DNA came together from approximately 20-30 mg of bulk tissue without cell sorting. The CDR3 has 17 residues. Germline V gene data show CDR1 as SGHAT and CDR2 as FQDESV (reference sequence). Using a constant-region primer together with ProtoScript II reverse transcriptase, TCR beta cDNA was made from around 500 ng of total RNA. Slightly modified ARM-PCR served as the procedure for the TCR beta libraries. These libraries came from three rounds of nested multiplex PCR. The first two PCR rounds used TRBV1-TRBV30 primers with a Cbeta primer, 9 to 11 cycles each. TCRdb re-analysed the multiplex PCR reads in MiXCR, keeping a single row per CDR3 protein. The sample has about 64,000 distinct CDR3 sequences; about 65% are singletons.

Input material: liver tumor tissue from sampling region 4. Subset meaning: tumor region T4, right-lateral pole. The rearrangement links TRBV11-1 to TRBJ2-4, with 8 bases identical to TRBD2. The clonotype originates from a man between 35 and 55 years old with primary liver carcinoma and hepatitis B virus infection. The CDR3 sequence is CASSFPGTSGAKDIRYF. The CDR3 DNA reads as TGTGCCAGCAGCTTTCCCGGGACTAGTGGGGCCAAAGACATTCGGTACTTC.